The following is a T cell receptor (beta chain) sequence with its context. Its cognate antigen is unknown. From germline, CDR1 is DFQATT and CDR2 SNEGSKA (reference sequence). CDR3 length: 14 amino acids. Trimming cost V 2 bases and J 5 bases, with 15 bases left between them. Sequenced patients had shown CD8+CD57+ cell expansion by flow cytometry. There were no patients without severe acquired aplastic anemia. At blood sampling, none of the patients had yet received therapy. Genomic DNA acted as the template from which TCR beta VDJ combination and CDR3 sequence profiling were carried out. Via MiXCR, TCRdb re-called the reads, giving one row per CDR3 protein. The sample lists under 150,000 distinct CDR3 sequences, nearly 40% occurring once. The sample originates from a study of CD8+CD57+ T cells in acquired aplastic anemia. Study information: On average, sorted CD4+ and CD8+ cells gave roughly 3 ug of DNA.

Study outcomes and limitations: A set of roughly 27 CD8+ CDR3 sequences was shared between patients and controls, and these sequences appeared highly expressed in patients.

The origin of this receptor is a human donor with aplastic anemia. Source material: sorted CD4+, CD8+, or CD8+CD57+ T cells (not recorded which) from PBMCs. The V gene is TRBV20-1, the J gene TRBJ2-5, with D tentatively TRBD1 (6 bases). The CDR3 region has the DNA TGCAGTGCTAGATCCATCAGGGGCGCGGAGACCCAGTACTTC. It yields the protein CSARSIRGAETQYF.